The 28 T cell receptor beta chains presented below share a single source sample, sequenced in a study of blood T cell repertoires in COVID-19 (dated by TCRdb to 2019 to 2021). Preparation of the library involved the immunoSEQ multiplex PCR assay. TCRdb limited this immuneACCESS table to in-frame rearrangements with V and J called. A share of clones is missing; checked studies link under half to unresolved V genes, and the rest is unexplained. Across this sample there are around 60,000 clones, with 70% to 90% seen only once. The ten biggest clones cover approximately 14% of the sample. Sequencing was carried out using peripheral blood. The receptor set was obtained from a human donor in a cohort sampled during active COVID-19.

The CDR3 DNA reads as TGTGCCAGCAGTGATCAGACTAGCGGGAGTGTTACGCAGTATTTT. Protein sequence: CASSDQTSGSVTQYF. This rearrangement joins TRBV25-1 to TRBJ2-3; 12 nucleotides agree with TRBD2. The CDR3 extends over 15 amino acids. CDR1 and CDR2 from the germline V gene are MGHDK and SYGVNS. Unmatched junction bases numbered 6, after V lost 3 bases and J lost 8 bases.

The CDR3 here is CASTPWATGNTGELFF. The CDR3 DNA sequence: TGTGCCAGCACCCCATGGGCGACAGGGAACACCGGGGAGCTGTTTTTT. V usage is TRBV28 and J usage is TRBJ2-2; D might be TRBD1 (6 bases). CDR1 and CDR2 (germline): MDHEN, SYDVKM. This CDR3 contains 16 residues. V was clipped by 7 bases and J by 1 base, with 16 bases between them. The variable domain in full, with the rest retrieved from reference TRBV28 and TRBJ2-2, is DVKVTQSSRYLVKRTGEKVFLECVQDMDHENMFWYRQDPGLGLRLIYFSYDVKMKEKGDIPEGYSVSREKKERFSLILESASTNQTSMYLCASTPWATGNTGELFFGEGSRLTVL.

This clone was seen a handful of times. The chain carries TRBV2 and TRBJ2-7; 13 positions agree with TRBD2. This CDR3 has 15 residues. The junction had 6 bases not matched to a gene; V was cut back by 7 bases and J by 3 bases. Germline V gives CDR1 SNHLY, CDR2 FYNNEI. This CDR3 is CASKLLAGGRYEQYF. DNA of the CDR3: TGTGCCAGCAAACTACTAGCGGGAGGGCGCTACGAGCAGTACTTC.

This chain joins TRBV5-4 and TRBJ2-7, with 7 bases lining up with TRBD1. V dropped 2 bases and J dropped 3; count of bases not matched to a gene: 2. The CDR3 extends over 13 amino acids. The V gene's germline CDR1 is SGHNT and CDR2 YYREEE (reference sequence). CDR3 loop: CASSFRDSYEQYF. In nucleotides, the CDR3 is TGTGCCAGCAGCTTCCGGGACAGCTACGAGCAGTACTTC. The full variable domain, with the rest looked up from reference TRBV5-4 and TRBJ2-7, is ETGVTQSPTHLIKTRGQQVTLRCSSQSGHNTVSWYQQALGQGPQFIFQYYREEENGRGNFPPRFSGLQFPNYSSELNVNALELDDSALYLCASSFRDSYEQYFGPGTRLTVT.

This chain joins TRBV25-1 and TRBJ2-7; no clear D. Germline V gene data show CDR1 as MGHDK and CDR2 as SYGVNS. This CDR3 has 13 amino acids. V lost 4 bases to trimming and J lost 3 bases, with 10 bases between them. CDR3 protein: CASSVPGFYEQYF. CDR3 nucleotides: TGTGCCAGCAGTGTGCCAGGTTTCTACGAGCAGTACTTC.

This sequence joins TRBV28 and TRBJ2-1; 8 nucleotides align to TRBD2. V was clipped by 4 bases and J by 5 bases; unmatched bases: 16. This CDR3 has 18 residues. The germline V gene has CDR1 MDHEN and CDR2 SYDVKM. CDR3 in DNA: TGTGCCAGCAGTTCGACTAGCGTTCGAGGCGGGGAGAACAATGAGCAGTTCTTC. It encodes CASSSTSVRGGENNEQFF.

J is TRBJ1-2 and V is TRBV18; no clear D. Germline CDR1 is KGHSH and CDR2 is LQKENI. The length of the CDR3 is 12 residues. V gave up 2 bases and J gave up 3 bases, with 4 bases separating them. The CDR3, as DNA: TGTGCCAGCTCACCATATGACTATGGCTACACCTTC. As protein: CASSPYDYGYTF.

The chain couples TRBV6-5 to TRBJ2-7, with 8 bases matching TRBD2. This CDR3 has 15 amino acids. The V segment lost 4 bases and the J segment 5 bases; nucleotides outside the gene matches: 10. Germline CDR1 reads MNHEY; CDR2 reads SVGAGI. The CDR3 reads CASSSGLASFHEQYF. In nucleotides, the CDR3 is TGTGCCAGCAGTTCCGGACTAGCTTCGTTCCACGAGCAGTACTTC.

J is TRBJ1-1 and V is TRBV30; 11 nucleotides match TRBD1. The CDR3 spans 13 residues. Trimming took 5 bases from V and 4 from J; bases not matched to a gene: 3. CDR1 is GTSNPN, CDR2 SVGIG, per germline (reference sequence). CDR3: CAWGQGAITEAFF. The DNA of the CDR3 is TGTGCCTGGGGACAGGGGGCGATCACTGAAGCTTTCTTT.

This chain uses TRBV28 with TRBJ1-2; 9 bases match TRBD1. V dropped 6 bases and J dropped 4; count of bases not matched to a gene: 3. There are 13 residues in the CDR3. Germline V gene lookup returns CDR1 MDHEN and CDR2 SYDVKM. CDR3 protein: CASRSTGGYGYTF. In DNA, the CDR3 is TGTGCCAGCAGGTCGACAGGGGGCTATGGCTACACCTTC.

This chain uses TRBV18 with TRBJ2-3; possibly TRBD2 for D (6 bases). This CDR3 is 15 amino acids long. The germline gives CDR1 KGHSH, CDR2 LQKENI. Trimming removed 6 bases from V and 1 base from J, with 14 bases in between. The CDR3 nucleotides are TGTGCCAGCTCGTATATGGGGGGAGGCACAGATACGCAGTATTTT. Its protein is CASSYMGGGTDTQYF.

V usage is TRBV15 and J usage is TRBJ2-1, with D hard to call. The germline gives CDR1 LNHNV, CDR2 YYDKDF (reference sequence). V was pared by 2 bases and J by 9 bases, with 14 bases between. CDR3 length: 14 residues. The DNA for the CDR3 is TGTGCCACCAGCAGACCCCGTTTGGTCGGTGAGCAGTTCTTC. Its translation: CATSRPRLVGEQFF.

The rearrangement joins TRBV11-2 to TRBJ1-5; 8 bases map to TRBD1. The CDR3 totals 16 residues. In germline, CDR1 is SGHAT, CDR2 FQNNGV. J lost 8 bases, V lost 5 bases, and 14 bases had no gene match. The CDR3 DNA reads TGTGCCAGCAGCCCCCAGGGACAGGCTCCTAACGAGCCCCAGCATTTT. It is translated as CASSPQGQAPNEPQHF.

This clone was seen more than once but under ten times. V is TRBV7-9 and J is TRBJ1-6, with 8 bases identical to TRBD1. The trim removed 1 base at V and 8 bases at J, leaving 1 base unmatched. The CDR3 covers 14 residues. Germline lookup yields CDR1 SEHNR and CDR2 FQNEAQ (reference sequence). The CDR3 sequence is CASSLGTGYSPLHF. The CDR3 DNA reads TGTGCCAGCAGCTTAGGGACAGGGTATTCACCCCTCCACTTT.

This rearrangement joins TRBV15 to TRBJ2-7, with D tentatively TRBD1 (5 bases). The CDR3 length is 13 residues. Germline lookup yields CDR1 LNHNV and CDR2 YYDKDF (reference sequence). Trimming removed 1 base from V and 7 bases from J, with 11 bases in between. In DNA form, the CDR3 reads TGTGCCACCAGCAGAGTCAGGGCTGGGGAGCAGTACTTC. It yields the protein CATSRVRAGEQYF. Drawing the rest from reference TRBV15 and TRBJ2-7, the complete variable domain is DAMVIQNPRYQVTQFGKPVTLSCSQTLNHNVMYWYQQKSSQAPKLLFHYYDKDFNNEADTPDNFQSRRPNTSFCFLDIRSPGLGDTAMYLCATSRVRAGEQYFGPGTRLTVT.

V is TRBV6-5 and J is TRBJ1-1, with a possible D match to TRBD1 (6 bases). CDR3 length: 14 residues. Trimming pared 7 bases from V and 3 bases from J, leaving 15 bases between. The germline V gene has CDR1 MNHEY and CDR2 SVGAGI. The CDR3 region has the DNA TGTGCCAGCACCAAGGGGGATAGCGACACTGAAGCTTTCTTT. Translation gives CASTKGDSDTEAFF.

The chain is built from TRBV15 and TRBJ2-1, with 7 positions matching TRBD2. The germline CDR1 and CDR2 sequences are LNHNV and YYDKDF (reference sequence). The CDR3 is made up of 15 amino acids. V dropped 6 bases and J dropped 3; count of bases not matched to a gene: 8. CDR3 sequence reads: CATSNRAGNYNEQFF. The DNA for the CDR3 is TGTGCCACCAGTAACAGAGCGGGGAACTACAATGAGCAGTTCTTC.

A note on this clone: Compared with germline, one end of the junction differs, possibly owing to a read error. The chain uses TRBV7-2 and TRBJ1-1, with D uncertain. CDR3 size: 15 residues. The germline gives CDR1 SGHTA, CDR2 FQGNSA. CDR3 residues: CASSPEPRVKTEAFF. The CDR3 nucleotides are TGTGCCAGCAGCCCCGAACCGAGGGTGAAGACTGAAGCTTTCTTT.

V gene TRBV7-9 combines with J gene TRBJ2-4; 7 nucleotides match TRBD2. Germline V gene lookup returns CDR1 SEHNR and CDR2 FQNEAQ (reference sequence). V lost 5 bases to trimming and J lost 0 bases; unmatched junction nucleotides: 16. This CDR3 has 19 amino acids. The CDR3 sequence: CASSPGSEGTTIAKNIQYF. As DNA, the CDR3 is TGTGCCAGCAGCCCCGGATCGGAGGGGACTACGATAGCCAAAAACATTCAGTACTTC.

The V call is TRBV7-9, the J call TRBJ1-1, with D unclear. The CDR3 is 12 residues long. Germline loops: CDR1 SEHNR, CDR2 FQNEAQ (reference sequence). V was clipped by 8 bases and J by 1 base, with 8 bases between them. The CDR3 bases are TGTGCCAGCGCTGGGAGGAACACTGAAGCTTTCTTT. It is translated as CASAGRNTEAFF.

The CDR3 DNA follows: TGTGCCAGCAGTCGTACCGGGACAGCCAAGCAAGAGACCCAGTACTTC. It is translated as CASSRTGTAKQETQYF. The V gene is TRBV28, the J gene TRBJ2-5; 7 positions match TRBD1. Germline loops: CDR1 MDHEN, CDR2 SYDVKM. The junction had 11 bases not matched to a gene; V was cut back by 5 bases and J by 2 bases. This CDR3 has 16 residues.

The CDR3 loop reads CASSVVVVVGTGTLQPQHF. The CDR3, as DNA: TGTGCCAGCAGCGTAGTAGTAGTAGTGGGAACAGGGACCCTTCAGCCCCAGCATTTT. This chain joins TRBV9 and TRBJ1-5, with D maybe TRBD1 (6 bases). Germline V gene sequence: CDR1 SGDLS, CDR2 YYNGEE. V lost 0 bases and J lost 6, with 25 bases in between. This CDR3 spans 19 amino acids.

V and J are TRBV18 and TRBJ1-5; 7 bases agree with TRBD1. In germline, CDR1 is KGHSH, CDR2 LQKENI. The V segment lost 3 bases and the J segment 3 bases; nucleotides outside the gene matches: 2. The CDR3 totals 14 residues. The CDR3 DNA sequence: TGTGCCAGCTCACCGGGACAGAACAATCAGCCCCAGCATTTT. Translating it yields CASSPGQNNQPQHF.

This chain uses TRBV29-1 with TRBJ2-1, with 9 bases aligning to TRBD2. V lost 6 bases to trimming and J lost 7 bases; unmatched junction nucleotides: 10. This CDR3 region has 14 residues. Germline lookup yields CDR1 SQVTM and CDR2 ANQGSEA. CDR3 amino acids: CSVRKGLATNEQFF. The CDR3 DNA reads as TGCAGCGTCCGGAAGGGACTAGCTACGAATGAGCAGTTCTTC.

The chain couples TRBV3-1 (or the pseudogene TRBV3-2) to TRBJ2-5; D is possibly TRBD1 (6 bases). Germline CDR1 is LGHDT and CDR2 is YNNKEL (reference sequence). This CDR3 region has 13 residues. V lost 3 bases and J 7 bases, leaving 12 bases between the germline ends. The CDR3 is CASSHATGSTQYF. The CDR3 region has the DNA TGTGCCAGCAGCCATGCCACAGGGTCGACCCAGTACTTC.

The sample holds one count of this clone. The rearrangement joins TRBV6-5 to TRBJ2-1; D possibly corresponds to TRBD2 (5 bases). Germline-derived CDR1 and CDR2 are MNHEY and SVGAGI. CDR3 length: 13 amino acids. The V end lost 6 bases, the J end lost 3 bases, and 9 bases lay between the germline ends. DNA of the CDR3: TGTGCCAGCAGCTCTGGACTCTACAATGAGCAGTTCTTC. Amino acids: CASSSGLYNEQFF.

The rearrangement joins TRBV19 to TRBJ2-7; D possibly corresponds to TRBD2 (6 bases). Germline V CDR1 and CDR2: LNHDA, SQIVND (reference sequence). Between the trimmed V and J ends, which lost 5 bases and 3 bases, there was a span of 20 bases. CDR3 length: 16 residues. The chain's CDR3 is CASSFSAGLGDYEQYF. The CDR3 DNA is TGTGCCAGTAGTTTTTCGGCGGGGTTGGGGGACTACGAGCAGTACTTC. Together with reference TRBV19 and TRBJ2-7, the CDR3 gives the full variable domain: DGGITQSPKYLFRKEGQNVTLSCEQNLNHDAMYWYRQDPGQGLRLIYYSQIVNDFQKGDIAEGYSVSREKKESFPLTVTSAQKNPTAFYLCASSFSAGLGDYEQYFGPGTRLTVT.

The V call is TRBV15, the J call TRBJ2-5, with 7 bases identical to TRBD2. V shed 6 bases and J 4 bases; nucleotides not matched to a gene: 20. This CDR3 has 18 residues. The germline V gene has CDR1 LNHNV and CDR2 YYDKDF (reference sequence). CDR3 region: CATRDPVGREGRGETQYF. The DNA for the CDR3 is TGTGCCACCAGGGATCCGGTCGGTAGGGAGGGCCGGGGAGAGACCCAGTACTTC. The variable domain in full, completed from reference TRBV15 and TRBJ2-5, reads DAMVIQNPRYQVTQFGKPVTLSCSQTLNHNVMYWYQQKSSQAPKLLFHYYDKDFNNEADTPDNFQSRRPNTSFCFLDIRSPGLGDTAMYLCATRDPVGREGRGETQYFGPGTRLLVL.